The source of this T cell receptor (beta chain) is a study of blood T cell repertoires in COVID-19. The count of this clone is one. The same CDR3 is also encoded by other DNA sequences in this sample. The CDR3 covers 12 residues. Germline CDR1 MNHEY, CDR2 SVGAGI. Trimming stripped 5 bases from V and 3 bases from J, with 4 bases between. Libraries were prepared by immunoSEQ multiplex PCR; TCRdb keeps only in-frame clonotypes and omits some of them. The sample lists over 250,000 clones, 85% occurring once. What was sequenced was peripheral blood. The rearrangement links TRBV6-5 to TRBJ2-2; D ambiguous. The receptor was isolated from a human donor in a cohort sampled during active COVID-19. The CDR3 DNA sequence: TGTGCCAGCAGTCCGTACACCGGGGAGCTGTTTTTT. This encodes CASSPYTGELFF.